Presented here are 29 T cell receptor beta chains from one specimen sequenced in a study of beta chain features in type 1 diabetes. Regarding the study as a whole: Shortening of TCRB CDR3s, moderate but significant, appeared in all four CD4+ subsets of Type 1 diabetes patients.

Which antigens these TCRs recognize remains unknown. Investigators reverse transcribed all isolated RNA, so they sequenced expressed TCRB transcripts. Using immunoSEQ multiplex PCR, the repertoire was profiled, and TCRdb retains in-frame clones only, with some absent. In the table there are about 660,000 clones, over 12% of which are singletons. Specimen: naive CD4+ T cells from blood. Every receptor here comes from a man aged 18-30 years with type 1 diabetes.

The V call is TRBV4-2, the J call TRBJ1-2, with unresolved D. CDR1 LGHNA and CDR2 YNFKEQ come from the germline V gene. Trimming took off 3 bases at V and 0 bases at J, with 8 bases between the two ends. The CDR3 covers 14 residues. The CDR3 nucleotides read TGTGCCAGCAGCCATAGAGGGTCTAACTATGGCTACACCTTC. Amino acids: CASSHRGSNYGYTF.

The V and J genes are TRBV5-1 and TRBJ2-6; D gene uncertain. Germline CDR1 is SGHRS and CDR2 is YFSETQ. The CDR3 extends over 14 amino acids. The germline V and J ends were trimmed by 4 bases and 1 base, with 6 bases remaining between them. The CDR3 here is CASSGRSGANVLTF. CDR3 nucleotide sequence: TGCGCCAGCAGCGGACGATCTGGGGCCAACGTCCTGACTTTC.

The chain has TRBV4-1 and TRBJ1-1, with D hard to call. The CDR3 has 16 amino acids. V gave up 1 base and J gave up 5 bases, with 17 bases separating them. Per germline, CDR1 MGHRA and CDR2 YSYEKL. The CDR3 nucleotides read TGCGCCAGCAGCCAAGGATCGGCCCGCGGAGGGACTGAAGCTTTCTTT. Its translation: CASSQGSARGGTEAFF.

This clone showed up just a few times. The CDR3 coding sequence is TGTGCCAGCAGTTTAGTGGGGGAAGCTTTCTTT. This codes for CASSLVGEAFF. The V call is TRBV28, the J call TRBJ1-1; no firm D call. Germline V gene sequence: CDR1 MDHEN, CDR2 SYDVKM. The CDR3 is 11 amino acids. The ends were cut back, 2 bases at V and 8 bases at J, with 6 bases in the middle.

This clone has just a few counts. The chain carries TRBV15 and TRBJ2-7; D not resolved. The CDR3 sequence is 13 residues long. The V gene's germline CDR1 is LNHNV and CDR2 YYDKDF (reference sequence). The germline V and J ends were trimmed by 1 base and 3 bases, with 7 bases remaining between them. Here the CDR3 reads CATSRVKSYEQYF. DNA of the CDR3: TGTGCCACCAGCAGAGTAAAGAGCTACGAGCAGTACTTC.

This clone was detected only a few times. The chain carries TRBV19 and TRBJ1-2; unclear D gene. Between the trimmed V and J ends, which lost 9 bases and 1 base, there was a span of 18 bases. This CDR3 spans 15 amino acids. Per the germline V gene, CDR1 is LNHDA and CDR2 is SQIVND (reference sequence). This CDR3 is CASMTFTPVNYGYTF. The CDR3 bases are TGTGCCAGCATGACCTTCACGCCAGTTAACTATGGCTACACCTTC.

The chain combines TRBV6-6 with TRBJ2-3; D is unresolved. Germline assignment: CDR1 MNHNY and CDR2 SVGAGI (reference sequence). V dropped 7 bases and J dropped 6 bases, with 8 bases sitting between them. This CDR3 spans 11 amino acids. The chain's CDR3 is CASTPGDTQYF. In DNA form, the CDR3 reads TGTGCCAGCACCCCCGGGGATACGCAGTATTTT.

A few counts support this clone. The chain links TRBV4-3 to TRBJ2-3, with D possibly TRBD1 on 7 matching bases. Germline CDR1 and CDR2: LGHNA and YSLEER. The CDR3 sequence is 15 residues long. V lost 1 base and J lost 6, with 14 bases in between. The CDR3 bases are TGCGCCAGCAGCCAAGTCTTACCAGGGGGGGATACGCAGTATTTT. It translates to CASSQVLPGGDTQYF.

The V call is TRBV7-3, the J call TRBJ2-5; maybe TRBD1 (5 bases). The CDR3 is 13 amino acids. Trimming pared 4 bases from V and 2 bases from J, leaving 8 bases between. Germline V gives CDR1 SGHTA, CDR2 FQGTGA. CDR3 sequence reads: CASSSRQQETQYF. In nucleotides, the CDR3 is TGTGCCAGCAGCTCTAGACAGCAAGAGACCCAGTACTTC.

This sequence joins TRBV30 and TRBJ2-4; 11 bases agree with TRBD2. Trimming cost V 3 bases and J 0 bases; bases outside gene matches: 4. Germline CDR1 reads GTSNPN; CDR2 reads SVGIG (reference sequence). The CDR3 covers 16 residues. The CDR3 DNA is TGTGCCTGGAGCCGGACTAGCGGGCTAGCCAAAAACATTCAGTACTTC. Amino acids: CAWSRTSGLAKNIQYF.

The chain joins TRBV28 to TRBJ1-1, with D possibly TRBD1 on 5 matching bases. The ends were cut back, 7 bases at V and 1 base at J, with 10 bases in the middle. The germline CDR1 and CDR2 sequences are MDHEN and SYDVKM. The CDR3 sequence is 13 residues long. The CDR3 DNA follows: TGTGCCAGCATCGGGGGACGGAACACTGAAGCTTTCTTT. Its protein product is CASIGGRNTEAFF.

This clone came up a few times. V usage is TRBV6-1 and J usage is TRBJ1-4; 9 positions agree with TRBD1. The CDR3 sequence is 17 residues long. With 4 bases clipped from V and 8 bases from J, the junction kept 14 bases outside the gene matches. The germline CDR1 and CDR2 sequences are MNHNS and SASEGT. CDR3 region: CASSASLTGGMEEKLFF. The CDR3 DNA reads as TGTGCCAGCAGTGCTTCATTGACAGGGGGAATGGAGGAAAAACTGTTTTTT.

V usage is TRBV27 and J usage is TRBJ2-3, with a tentative D call TRBD1 (6 bases). The ends were cut back, 6 bases at V and 3 bases at J, with 19 bases in the middle. Germline lookup yields CDR1 MNHEY and CDR2 SMNVEV (reference sequence). CDR3 length: 16 residues. CDR3 bases: TGTGCCAGCAGCTCCAACGTCGAGGGGGTAACAGATACGCAGTATTTT. It yields the protein CASSSNVEGVTDTQYF.

The sample holds a few counts of this clone. V usage is TRBV14 and J usage is TRBJ1-1; D possibly corresponds to TRBD1 (6 bases). Germline V gene lookup returns CDR1 SGHDN and CDR2 FVKESK. This CDR3 spans 14 amino acids. V was trimmed by 4 bases and J by 4 bases, leaving 13 bases between them. The CDR3 DNA is TGTGCCAGCAGCCCGAGGACAGAATTCACTGAAGCTTTCTTT. Protein sequence: CASSPRTEFTEAFF.

This rearrangement joins TRBV29-1 to TRBJ1-5, with D possibly TRBD1 on 6 matching bases. This CDR3 is 13 amino acids long. Looked up from germline, CDR1 is SQVTM and CDR2 is ANQGSEA. The V and J ends lost 4 bases and 3 bases respectively, with 10 bases between them. The CDR3 region is CSVGQVLNQPQHF. The CDR3 nucleotides read TGCAGCGTTGGACAGGTTCTCAATCAGCCCCAGCATTTT.

This clone was observed a few times. V gene TRBV7-9 combines with J gene TRBJ2-2; 9 bases map to TRBD1. V gave up 5 bases and J gave up 2 bases; unmatched junction bases: 3. Germline V lookup: CDR1 SEHNR, CDR2 FQNEAQ (reference sequence). This CDR3 region has 15 residues. CDR3 residues: CASSRDRVNTGELFF. DNA for the CDR3: TGTGCCAGCAGCCGGGACAGGGTAAACACCGGGGAGCTGTTTTTT.

This clone was recorded a few times. The chain combines TRBV25-1 with TRBJ2-3; no clear D. Trimming pared 6 bases from V and 0 bases from J, leaving 4 bases between. Germline loops: CDR1 MGHDK, CDR2 SYGVNS. The CDR3 is 12 amino acids. CDR3 loop: CASRTSTDTQYF. CDR3 nucleotide sequence: TGTGCCAGCAGGACTAGCACAGATACGCAGTATTTT.

This sequence joins TRBV6-1 and TRBJ2-7; 7 positions match TRBD1. Germline V gene data show CDR1 as MNHNS and CDR2 as SASEGT. This CDR3 has 15 residues. The J segment lost 6 bases and the V segment lost 3 bases, leaving 11 bases of the junction unmatched. As DNA, the CDR3 is TGTGCCAGCAGTGAGGGACAGACCTCCAGCGCCGAGCAGTACTTC. It encodes CASSEGQTSSAEQYF.

This chain joins TRBV7-9 and TRBJ2-7; D not resolved. There are 14 residues in the CDR3. The germline V gene encodes CDR1 SEHNR and CDR2 FQNEAQ (reference sequence). Trimming took off 1 base at V and 2 bases at J, with 9 bases between the two ends. This CDR3 reads CASSLDSATYEQYF. The CDR3 region has the DNA TGTGCCAGCAGCTTAGACTCGGCAACCTACGAGCAGTACTTC. Full variable domain (remainder filled in from reference TRBV7-9 and TRBJ2-7): DTGVSQNPRHKITKRGQNVTFRCDPISEHNRLYWYRQTLGQGPEFLTYFQNEAQLEKSRLLSDRFSAERPKGSFSTLEIQRTEQGDSAMYLCASSLDSATYEQYFGPGTRLTVT.

In its sample, this clone was seen a few times. V and J are TRBV29-1 and TRBJ2-7; D may be TRBD1 (5 bases). Trimming pared 4 bases from V and 7 bases from J, leaving 17 bases between. CDR3 size: 13 residues. CDR1 is SQVTM and CDR2 is ANQGSEA in the germline V gene. CDR3 protein: CSVAPRQTREQYF. Written as DNA, the CDR3 is TGCAGCGTTGCCCCCCGACAGACTCGTGAGCAGTACTTC.

The J gene is TRBJ2-3, the V gene TRBV7-9; 10 nucleotides match TRBD2. The CDR3 covers 15 residues. J gave up 2 bases and V 5 bases, and 4 bases lay outside the gene matches. Germline V gene data show CDR1 as SEHNR and CDR2 as FQNEAQ (reference sequence). CDR3 DNA sequence: TGTGCCAGCAGCGAACTAGCGGGACCCACAGATACGCAGTATTTT. Protein sequence: CASSELAGPTDTQYF. Complete variable domain (other parts from reference TRBV7-9 and TRBJ2-3): DTGVSQNPRHKITKRGQNVTFRCDPISEHNRLYWYRQTLGQGPEFLTYFQNEAQLEKSRLLSDRFSAERPKGSFSTLEIQRTEQGDSAMYLCASSELAGPTDTQYFGPGTRLTVL.

Only a few counts were recorded for this clone. The CDR3 here is CASSTTNEKLFF. The DNA for the CDR3 is TGTGCCAGCAGTACCACAAACGAAAAACTGTTTTTT. V gene TRBV6-5 combines with J gene TRBJ1-4; D unresolved. Between the trimmed V and J ends, which lost 5 bases and 8 bases, there was a span of 9 bases. Germline values: CDR1 MNHEY, CDR2 SVGAGI. The CDR3 is 12 residues long.

This rearrangement joins TRBV7-9 to TRBJ2-1; D is uncertain. CDR3 length: 12 amino acids. CDR1 is SEHNR and CDR2 is FQNEAQ in the germline V gene (reference sequence). V gave up 5 bases and J gave up 9 bases, with 11 bases separating them. CDR3 DNA: TGTGCCAGCAGCCCCAGAGAAGGTGAGCAGTTCTTC. Its protein is CASSPREGEQFF.

The chain couples TRBV9 to TRBJ2-7; no clear D gene. Germline V gene sequence: CDR1 SGDLS, CDR2 YYNGEE. Deletions cut 4 bases from V and 2 bases from J, with 13 bases between. The CDR3 length is 14 residues. The CDR3 sequence: CASSSTAYTYEQYF. For the CDR3, the DNA is TGTGCCAGCAGCTCCACAGCTTACACCTACGAGCAGTACTTC.

The chain uses TRBV5-6 and TRBJ2-3; 11 bases map to TRBD2. The CDR3 spans 15 residues. The ends lost 4 bases at V and 5 bases at J; junction bases unmatched: 6. Germline V gives CDR1 SGHDT, CDR2 YYEEEE. The CDR3 region is CASSRLAGFQDTQYF. CDR3 coding DNA: TGTGCCAGCAGCCGACTAGCGGGATTTCAAGATACGCAGTATTTT. The full variable domain, its missing parts supplied by reference TRBV5-6 and TRBJ2-3, is DAGVTQSPTHLIKTRGQQVTLRCSPKSGHDTVSWYQQALGQGPQFIFQYYEEEERQRGNFPDRFSGHQFPNYSSELNVNALLLGDSALYLCASSRLAGFQDTQYFGPGTRLTVL.

This clone was counted a few times. The chain joins TRBV14 to TRBJ2-1; TRBD2 agrees at 8 bases. V gave up 5 bases and J gave up 0 bases; unmatched junction bases: 3. Per the germline V gene, CDR1 is SGHDN and CDR2 is FVKESK. The CDR3 totals 15 residues. The CDR3 nucleotides are TGTGCCAGCAGCGTCAGCGGGAGCTCCTACAATGAGCAGTTCTTC. Its protein is CASSVSGSSYNEQFF.

The chain couples TRBV7-9 to TRBJ1-2; D gene uncertain. V lost 5 bases and J lost 1, with 17 bases in between. Germline CDR1 is SEHNR and CDR2 is FQNEAQ (reference sequence). The CDR3 contains 16 residues. CDR3 in amino acids: CASSLLGRTFNYGYTF. The CDR3 region has the DNA TGTGCCAGCAGCCTCTTAGGACGGACGTTTAACTATGGCTACACCTTC.

This clone was observed a few times. The gene calls are TRBV7-9 and TRBJ1-1; D call uncertain. In germline, CDR1 is SEHNR, CDR2 FQNEAQ (reference sequence). The CDR3 loop spans 14 amino acids. Trimming pared 8 bases from V and 0 bases from J, leaving 13 bases between. The CDR3 protein is CASLLGIMNTEAFF. In DNA form, the CDR3 reads TGTGCCAGCCTCCTAGGCATCATGAACACTGAAGCTTTCTTT.

The chain uses TRBV2 and TRBJ2-5; D gene ambiguous. Germline lookup yields CDR1 SNHLY and CDR2 FYNNEI. Trimming removed 2 bases from V and 2 bases from J, with 9 bases in between. This CDR3 is 14 amino acids long. CDR3 sequence (DNA): TGTGCCAGCAGTGAACGGTTTAGGCAAGAGACCCAGTACTTC. The encoded protein is CASSERFRQETQYF.